A selection of T cell receptor beta chains follows, all from one sample in a study of T cell responses to AZD1222 COVID-19 vaccine. The method was immunoSEQ multiplex PCR; TCRdb's version includes in-frame clones alone and lacks a portion of them. The table shows 90,000 to 110,000 clones, with 89% occurring only once. This sample comprised peripheral blood, obtained 28 days after the second AZD1222 dose. The receptors were sampled from an adult who received the AZD1222 COVID-19 vaccine. CDR3s include the opening cysteine and the closing phenylalanine or tryptophan. The order of the fields is J gene, clone size, D gene, V gene, CDR3 protein, CDR3 DNA. A D gene is named only where the DNA matches it firmly. Clone size is shown for a subset of rows, as once, few, many or a class of expanded clone.

TRBJ1-3	.	.	TRBV7-8	CASSLAGVTGNTIYF	TGTGCCAGCAGCTTAGCGGGGGTAACTGGAAACACCATATATTTT
TRBJ1-1	.	.	TRBV9	CASSVQGPTEAFF	TGTGCCAGCAGCGTGCAGGGACCCACTGAAGCTTTCTTT
TRBJ2-5	.	.	TRBV5-4	CASSPPLSAESQYF	TGTGCCAGCAGCCCACCCCTCTCCGCTGAGAGCCAGTACTTC
TRBJ2-1	.	TRBD1	TRBV13	CASSLVGQGAYNEQFF	TGTGCCAGCAGCTTAGTGGGACAGGGGGCGTACAATGAGCAGTTCTTC
TRBJ1-2	.	.	TRBV5-4	CASSLPQSDYGYTF	TGTGCCAGCAGCTTGCCCCAGAGCGACTATGGCTACACCTTC
TRBJ2-5	.	.	TRBV30	CAWSQETQYF	TGTGCCTGGAGTCAAGAGACCCAGTACTTC
TRBJ2-1	.	.	TRBV29-1	CSVVPLASYNEQFF	TGCAGCGTTGTACCGCTAGCTTCCTACAATGAGCAGTTCTTC
TRBJ1-1	.	.	TRBV29-1	CSVSLQGGNTEAFF	TGCAGCGTTAGTTTACAGGGTGGGAACACTGAAGCTTTCTTT
TRBJ1-2	.	TRBD1	TRBV28	CASSLQGAIYGYTF	TGTGCCAGCAGTTTGCAGGGGGCAATCTATGGCTACACCTTC
TRBJ1-5	.	.	TRBV28	CASSNPGTGNQPQHF	TGTGCCAGCAGCAACCCCGGGACGGGGAATCAGCCCCAGCATTTT
TRBJ2-1	.	TRBD2	TRBV3-1/TRBV3-2	CVPKQREGSYNEQFF	TGTGTCCCGAAACAGCGGGAAGGCTCCTACAATGAGCAGTTCTTC
TRBJ2-7	.	TRBD1	TRBV28	CASKTRDRGFYEQYF	TGTGCCAGCAAGACGCGGGACAGGGGCTTCTACGAGCAGTACTTC
TRBJ2-3	few	TRBD2	TRBV3-1/TRBV3-2	CASSPGTSGKGTDTQYF	TGTGCCAGCAGCCCCGGCACTAGCGGGAAGGGGACAGATACGCAGTATTTT
TRBJ1-3	.	.	TRBV3-1/TRBV3-2	CASSPLGTSGNTIYF	TGTGCCAGCAGCCCCCTCGGAACCTCTGGAAACACCATATATTTT
TRBJ2-1	.	.	TRBV9	CASSVLGGNYNEQFF	TGTGCCAGCAGCGTACTGGGCGGAAACTACAATGAGCAGTTCTTC
TRBJ1-2	few	.	TRBV25-1	CASRRGAATSNYGYTF	TGTGCCAGCAGGAGAGGGGCAGCTACTTCCAACTATGGCTACACCTTC
TRBJ2-7	.	.	TRBV27	CASSLSPGSYEQYF	TGTGCCAGCAGTTTATCGCCGGGCTCCTACGAGCAGTACTTC
TRBJ1-1	.	.	TRBV18	CASSPDRLQGNTEAFF	TGTGCCAGCTCACCCGACCGGTTGCAAGGGAACACTGAAGCTTTCTTT
TRBJ1-5	.	.	TRBV30	CAWSNGGAQPQHF	TGTGCCTGGAGTAATGGGGGCGCTCAGCCCCAGCATTTT
TRBJ2-7	.	.	TRBV20-1	CSASSFGAEQYF	TGCAGTGCTAGTAGTTTTGGGGCCGAGCAGTACTTC
TRBJ2-2	.	TRBD2	TRBV7-2	CASRLAGLAGTGELFF	TGTGCCAGCAGGCTCGCGGGACTAGCGGGAACCGGGGAGCTGTTTTTT
TRBJ1-1	once	.	TRBV5-3	CARRPKAPWGDTEAFF	TGTGCCAGAAGACCTAAAGCGCCGTGGGGTGACACTGAAGCTTTCTTT
TRBJ1-1	.	TRBD1	TRBV19	CASSALGGGGASAEAFF	TGTGCCAGTAGTGCCCTTGGGGGAGGGGGCGCATCCGCTGAAGCTTTCTTT
TRBJ1-6	few	.	TRBV30	CASVMSGLRERNSPLHF	TGTGCCTCAGTAATGTCGGGACTCCGGGAGCGGAATTCACCCCTCCACTTT
TRBJ2-7	.	.	TRBV7-8	CASSTDRLAYEQYF	TGTGCCAGCAGCACCGACAGGCTCGCCTACGAGCAGTACTTC
TRBJ1-5	.	.	TRBV28	CASHPRLRGRPQHF	TGTGCCAGCCATCCCCGGCTTCGGGGACGGCCCCAGCATTTT
TRBJ2-1	once	TRBD1	TRBV19	CASSWSQGARDEQFF	TGTGCCAGTAGTTGGTCTCAGGGGGCGAGAGATGAGCAGTTCTTC
TRBJ1-6	.	TRBD1	TRBV18	CASKQGNNSPLHF	TGTGCCAGTAAACAGGGGAACAATTCACCCCTCCACTTT
TRBJ2-7	once	.	TRBV5-4	CASSSAGNAYEQYF	TGTGCCAGCAGCTCAGCAGGGAACGCCTACGAGCAGTACTTC
TRBJ1-2	.	.	TRBV2	CASTPRSGYGYTF	TGTGCCAGCACCCCTCGCTCGGGCTATGGCTACACCTTC
TRBJ1-4	.	.	TRBV28	CASSLYGQTNEKLFF	TGTGCCAGCAGTTTATACGGGCAGACTAATGAAAAACTGTTTTTT
TRBJ2-3	.	.	TRBV9	CASSALTDTQYF	TGTGCCAGCAGCGCGTTAACAGATACGCAGTATTTT
TRBJ2-3	.	.	TRBV7-2	CASSRRDTDTQYF	TGTGCCAGCAGCCGCCGGGACACAGATACGCAGTATTTT
TRBJ2-5	.	.	TRBV10-1	CASSESAGETQYF	TGCGCCAGCAGTGAGTCTGCGGGAGAGACCCAGTACTTC
TRBJ1-6	.	.	TRBV18	CASSPGVMVSPLHF	TGTGCCAGCTCACCAGGGGTGATGGTTTCACCCCTCCACTTT
TRBJ1-5	.	.	TRBV7-3	CASSLFDRQPQHF	TGTGCCAGCAGCTTATTCGATCGGCAGCCCCAGCATTTT
TRBJ2-5	.	.	TRBV10-3	CAISVGRAQETQYF	TGTGCCATCAGTGTCGGGCGAGCCCAAGAGACCCAGTACTTC
TRBJ2-3	once	.	TRBV18	CASSLSTDTQYF	TGTGCCAGCTCACTTAGCACAGATACGCAGTATTTT
TRBJ1-4	.	TRBD1	TRBV4-2	CASSQDPGTVNEKLFF	TGTGCCAGCAGCCAAGATCCGGGGACAGTTAATGAAAAACTGTTTTTT
TRBJ2-7	once	TRBD1	TRBV19	CASSRVRPGTGYDPYEQYF	TGTGCCAGTAGCCGTGTCCGTCCCGGGACAGGGTACGACCCCTACGAGCAGTACTTC
TRBJ2-1	.	.	TRBV7-3	CASSLSASVNEQFF	TGTGCCAGCAGCTTAAGCGCTTCCGTTAATGAGCAGTTCTTC
TRBJ1-5	.	.	TRBV5-5	CASSLVPTKVSPQPQHF	TGTGCCAGCAGCTTGGTTCCCACCAAGGTCAGCCCTCAGCCCCAGCATTTT
TRBJ1-6	.	TRBD1	TRBV5-6	CASSLGQGNSPLHF	TGTGCCAGCAGCTTGGGACAGGGTAATTCACCCCTCCACTTT
TRBJ2-3	.	TRBD1	TRBV28	CASSSGDRGRDTQYF	TGTGCCAGCAGTTCCGGGGACAGGGGTAGGGATACGCAGTATTTT
TRBJ2-1	.	.	TRBV6-2/TRBV6-3	CASGRDNHNEQFF	TGTGCCAGCGGCCGGGACAACCACAATGAGCAGTTCTTC
TRBJ2-1	once	.	TRBV6-6	CASSYLDVPYNEQFF	TGTGCCAGCAGTTACCTGGATGTCCCCTACAATGAGCAGTTCTTC
TRBJ1-2	.	.	TRBV18	CASSPGRDGSNYGYTF	TGTGCCAGCTCACCAGGTCGGGACGGTTCTAACTATGGCTACACCTTC
TRBJ1-1	.	TRBD1	TRBV7-2	CASSFRQGAGTTEAFF	TGTGCCAGCAGCTTCAGACAGGGGGCTGGAACTACTGAAGCTTTCTTT